Listed here are 30 T cell receptor beta chains from one sample, sequenced in a study of Ad26.COV2.S vaccination and SARS-CoV-2 variants. Stated treatment: roughly 19 received Ad26.COV2.S at low or high dose, single or two shots; 5 received placebo; per-sample allocation not given. On day 63 after the first injection, vaccine and placebo recipients gave samples. The protocol was immunoSEQ multiplex PCR, while the TCRdb copy is restricted to in-frame clones and leaves out a portion. The sample includes roughly 270,000 clones, 80% to 90% of them seen just once. The sequences come from peripheral blood, collected in a trial of Ad26.COV2.S vaccine versus placebo. The receptors derive from a person aged 18-65 years who received the Ad26.COV2.S COVID-19 vaccine or a placebo.

This clone was detected once. The chain is built from TRBV9 and TRBJ2-2, with 9 positions matching TRBD2. Per germline, CDR1 SGDLS and CDR2 YYNGEE. CDR3 size: 16 residues. The junction had 5 bases not matched to a gene; V was cut back by 4 bases and J by 1 base. Here the CDR3 reads CASSFRLAVNTGELFF. The CDR3 coding sequence is TGTGCCAGCAGCTTCCGACTAGCGGTGAACACCGGGGAGCTGTTTTTT.

This rearrangement joins TRBV7-2 to TRBJ2-5; 7 nucleotides agree with TRBD2. V dropped 5 bases and J dropped 1; count of bases not matched to a gene: 7. Germline V gene sequence: CDR1 SGHTA, CDR2 FQGNSA. The CDR3 consists of 15 residues. The DNA for the CDR3 is TGTGCCAGCAGCCCTCCGGGGGGTTTCCAAGAGACCCAGTACTTC. Translated: CASSPPGGFQETQYF. Using reference TRBV7-2 and TRBJ2-5 for the parts outside the CDR3, the full variable domain is GAGVSQSPSNKVTEKGKDVELRCDPISGHTALYWYRQSLGQGLEFLIYFQGNSAPDKSGLPSDRFSAERTGGSVSTLTIQRTQQEDSAVYLCASSPPGGFQETQYFGPGTRLLVL.

V gene TRBV6-5 combines with J gene TRBJ2-7; D is unclear. Trimming cost V 2 bases and J 0 bases, with 14 bases left between them. The CDR3 contains 16 residues. Germline V gene data show CDR1 as MNHEY and CDR2 as SVGAGI. CDR3 amino acids: CASSYHSDGPSYEQYF. Written as DNA, the CDR3 is TGTGCCAGCAGTTACCACTCCGACGGACCCTCCTACGAGCAGTACTTC.

This chain links TRBV19 with TRBJ1-5, with D possibly matching TRBD1 (5 bases). There are 13 residues in the CDR3. CDR1 is LNHDA and CDR2 is SQIVND in the germline V gene (reference sequence). Trimming took off 4 bases at V and 4 bases at J, with 8 bases between the two ends. The CDR3 spells CASSRTRNQPQHF. Written as DNA, the CDR3 is TGTGCCAGTAGTAGGACAAGGAATCAGCCCCAGCATTTT.

The chain carries TRBV5-4 and TRBJ1-1, with D hard to call. Germline V lookup: CDR1 SGHNT, CDR2 YYREEE (reference sequence). V was trimmed by 1 base and J by 1 base, leaving 5 bases between them. The length of the CDR3 is 13 residues. DNA for the CDR3: TGTGCCAGCAGCTTGAGGAGGAACACTGAAGCTTTCTTT. Amino acids: CASSLRRNTEAFF.

The V gene is TRBV5-1, the J gene TRBJ1-2, with D possibly being TRBD1 (6 bases). CDR3 length: 14 amino acids. V shed 2 bases and J shed 7 bases, with 15 bases lying between them. Germline CDR1 reads SGHRS; CDR2 reads YFSETQ. CDR3 DNA: TGCGCCAGCAGCTTACCAGGGGCCGAGGGTGGCTACACCTTC. Translating it yields CASSLPGAEGGYTF. Supplemented by reference TRBV5-1 and TRBJ1-2, the full variable domain reads KAGVTQTPRYLIKTRGQQVTLSCSPISGHRSVSWYQQTPGQGLQFLFEYFSETQRNKGNFPGRFSGRQFSNSRSEMNVSTLELGDSALYLCASSLPGAEGGYTFGSGTRLTVV.

The genes are TRBV2 and TRBJ2-2; 8 bases match TRBD1. Germline loops: CDR1 SNHLY, CDR2 FYNNEI. This CDR3 has 15 residues. V was pared by 4 bases and J by 5 bases, with 6 bases of the junction left unmatched. The CDR3 sequence is CASSVDRVTTGELFF. The CDR3 DNA reads as TGTGCCAGCAGTGTGGACAGGGTGACGACCGGGGAGCTGTTTTTT.

The chain uses TRBV19 and TRBJ1-1, with a tentative D call TRBD1 (5 bases). This CDR3 contains 13 residues. Trimming removed 5 bases from V and 1 base from J, with 8 bases in between. Per the germline V gene, CDR1 is LNHDA and CDR2 is SQIVND (reference sequence). For the CDR3, the DNA is TGTGCCAGTAGTCACAGGAGGAACACTGAAGCTTTCTTT. This sequence encodes CASSHRRNTEAFF.

The chain is built from TRBV10-2 and TRBJ2-7, with 11 positions matching TRBD2. The CDR3 extends over 14 amino acids. In germline, CDR1 is WSHSY, CDR2 SAAADI. The V and J ends lost 8 bases and 0 bases, in that order; junction bases with no gene match: 3. The CDR3 DNA sequence: TGCGCCAGCCGAACTAGCGGGAGCTCCTACGAGCAGTACTTC. As protein: CASRTSGSSYEQYF.

This clone was seen only once. V and J are TRBV19 and TRBJ2-1; tentative D call: TRBD1 (5 bases). Germline V lookup: CDR1 LNHDA, CDR2 SQIVND (reference sequence). CDR3 length equals 15 residues. The V and J ends lost 4 bases and 5 bases respectively, with 15 bases between them. As DNA, the CDR3 is TGTGCCAGTAGTACCACTATTACAGGAAACAATGAGCAGTTCTTC. This encodes CASSTTITGNNEQFF. Complete variable domain (other parts from reference TRBV19 and TRBJ2-1): DGGITQSPKYLFRKEGQNVTLSCEQNLNHDAMYWYRQDPGQGLRLIYYSQIVNDFQKGDIAEGYSVSREKKESFPLTVTSAQKNPTAFYLCASSTTITGNNEQFFGPGTRLTVL.

CDR3 sequence: CATSRLSSGTEAFF. Written as DNA, the CDR3 is TGTGCCACCAGCAGACTGAGTTCCGGGACTGAAGCTTTCTTT. This sequence joins TRBV15 and TRBJ1-1; unclear D gene. V lost 2 bases, J lost 5 bases, and 12 bases lay in between. The length of the CDR3 is 14 residues. CDR1 and CDR2 from the germline V gene are LNHNV and YYDKDF (reference sequence).

This chain connects TRBV10-3 to TRBJ1-3; D gene unclear. V was shortened by 3 bases and J by 2 bases, with 14 bases between the two germline ends. Germline V CDR1 and CDR2: ENHRY, SYGVKD. There are 16 residues in the CDR3. The CDR3 loop reads CAISDGEGLPGNTIYF. CDR3 coding DNA: TGTGCCATCAGTGACGGCGAGGGTCTTCCTGGAAACACCATATATTTT.

This clone was seen only once. The rearrangement uses TRBV10-3 and TRBJ2-3, with unresolved D. The CDR3 covers 15 residues. Germline V gives CDR1 ENHRY, CDR2 SYGVKD. Trimming left V 3 bases short and J 3 bases short, with 13 bases between. The CDR3 DNA follows: TGTGCCATCAGTGAATCCAGCGCACGGACAGATACGCAGTATTTT. It codes for CAISESSARTDTQYF.

The rearrangement uses TRBV5-4 and TRBJ1-2, with D hard to call. The ends were cut back, 4 bases at V and 9 bases at J, with 19 bases in the middle. There are 14 residues in the CDR3. Germline loops: CDR1 SGHNT, CDR2 YYREEE (reference sequence). The CDR3: CASSPRSGETSYTF. The CDR3 coding sequence is TGTGCCAGCAGCCCCCGGTCCGGGGAGACGAGCTACACCTTC.

V is TRBV4-3 and J is TRBJ1-4; D is uncertain. Germline V gene lookup returns CDR1 LGHNA and CDR2 YSLEER. V shed 0 bases and J shed 5 bases, with 22 bases lying between them. This CDR3 region has 19 residues. DNA for the CDR3: TGCGCCAGCAGCCAAGATAAGGGTTTTTTTCGGCGGAAGAATGAAAAACTGTTTTTT. Translating gives CASSQDKGFFRRKNEKLFF.

V and J are TRBV18 and TRBJ2-2; D unclear. This CDR3 has 17 amino acids. Trimming pared 3 bases from V and 0 bases from J, leaving 14 bases between. Germline V gene sequence: CDR1 KGHSH, CDR2 LQKENI. The CDR3 DNA follows: TGTGCCAGCTCACCGACAAGACTGATCGCGAACACCGGGGAGCTGTTTTTT. Its translation is CASSPTRLIANTGELFF.

V gene TRBV5-4 combines with J gene TRBJ1-2; no reliable D call. In germline, CDR1 is SGHNT, CDR2 YYREEE (reference sequence). Trimming shortened V by 0 bases and J by 11 bases, and 11 bases separated the two germline ends. This CDR3 is 12 amino acids long. CDR3 sequence: CASSLGTTEYTF. The CDR3 DNA reads as TGTGCCAGCAGCTTGGGTACGACCGAATACACCTTC.

This clone was counted between two and nine times. This chain connects TRBV6-5 to TRBJ2-7, with D perhaps TRBD1 (5 bases). The CDR3 consists of 12 residues. CDR1 is MNHEY and CDR2 is SVGAGI in the germline V gene. V was clipped by 7 bases and J by 5 bases, with 12 bases between them. The DNA of the CDR3 is TGTGCCAGCAAGGGGTATGGACACGAGCAGTACTTC. It is translated as CASKGYGHEQYF.

The V and J genes are TRBV12-3 or TRBV12-4 and TRBJ2-5; 7 bases are shared with TRBD2. The V segment lost 7 bases and the J segment 0 bases; nucleotides outside the gene matches: 2. The CDR3 sequence is 13 residues long. The DNA of the CDR3 is TGTGCCAGCACGGGGGGTTACCAAGAGACCCAGTACTTC. It yields the protein CASTGGYQETQYF.

This clone occurred a few times. The rearrangement links TRBV9 to TRBJ1-3; D ambiguous. This CDR3 comprises 14 residues. Germline V gene data show CDR1 as SGDLS and CDR2 as YYNGEE. V lost 0 bases to trimming and J lost 0 bases, with 4 bases between them. CDR3 amino acids: CASSVGISGNTIYF. The CDR3 nucleotides are TGTGCCAGCAGCGTAGGAATCTCTGGAAACACCATATATTTT.

This rearrangement joins TRBV12-5 to TRBJ1-5; no clear D gene. Germline V CDR1 and CDR2: LGHNT, FRNRAP. Trimming took 1 base from V and 3 from J, leaving 4 bases between them. CDR3 length: 13 amino acids. The CDR3 sequence is CASGLAINQPQHF. CDR3 nucleotide sequence: TGTGCTAGTGGTTTGGCGATCAATCAGCCCCAGCATTTT.

The chain couples TRBV5-5 to TRBJ2-7; 13 bases are shared with TRBD2. J lost 7 bases, V lost 4 bases, and 11 bases had no gene match. This CDR3 is 16 amino acids long. The germline CDR1 and CDR2 sequences are SGHKS and YYEKEE (reference sequence). CDR3 amino acids: CASSLRTSGGLLEQYF. DNA of the CDR3: TGTGCCAGCAGCCTCAGGACTAGCGGGGGCCTCTTGGAGCAGTACTTC.

This sequence joins TRBV29-1 and TRBJ1-4; possible D gene TRBD1, 6 bases. This CDR3 is built from 13 residues. Trimming shortened V by 6 bases and J by 4 bases, and 12 bases separated the two germline ends. From germline, CDR1 is SQVTM and CDR2 ANQGSEA. The CDR3 is CSVPGQSNEKLFF. CDR3 bases: TGCAGCGTGCCGGGACAAAGTAATGAAAAACTGTTTTTT.

The CDR3 DNA is TGTGCCAGCAGCCCCCGGACAGGGAACTACGAGCAGTACTTC. Residues: CASSPRTGNYEQYF. The chain has TRBV5-6 and TRBJ2-7, with 8 bases matching TRBD1. The V and J ends lost 4 bases and 3 bases, in that order; junction bases with no gene match: 6. The CDR3 runs 14 residues. The germline gives CDR1 SGHDT, CDR2 YYEEEE.

CDR3 bases: TGCGCCAGCAGCTTGGTGGGGACGGGGAACTACAATGAGCAGTTCTTC. Translated, it gives CASSLVGTGNYNEQFF. This chain connects TRBV5-1 to TRBJ2-1, with D perhaps matching TRBD1 or TRBD2 (5 bases each). The CDR3 loop spans 16 amino acids. The V and J ends lost 0 bases and 3 bases respectively, with 13 bases between them. Germline V gene data show CDR1 as SGHRS and CDR2 as YFSETQ.

J is TRBJ1-2 and V is TRBV5-5; 7 nucleotides align to TRBD1. Trimming removed 0 bases from V and 4 bases from J; junction bases left unmatched: 3. Germline-derived CDR1 and CDR2 are SGHKS and YYEKEE (reference sequence). The CDR3 spans 14 residues. The CDR3, as DNA: TGTGCCAGCAGCTTGGGGGGACAGATCTATGGCTACACCTTC. Its translation: CASSLGGQIYGYTF.

The chain recombines TRBV5-4 with TRBJ1-2; D not certain. The CDR3 spans 15 residues. Germline-derived CDR1 and CDR2 are SGHNT and YYREEE (reference sequence). Trimming shortened V by 3 bases and J by 0 bases, and 12 bases separated the two germline ends. CDR3 coding DNA: TGTGCCAGCAGCTCCAGGACGGGGTCTAACTATGGCTACACCTTC. It translates to CASSSRTGSNYGYTF. Filled out from reference TRBV5-4 and TRBJ1-2, the complete variable domain reads ETGVTQSPTHLIKTRGQQVTLRCSSQSGHNTVSWYQQALGQGPQFIFQYYREEENGRGNFPPRFSGLQFPNYSSELNVNALELDDSALYLCASSSRTGSNYGYTFGSGTRLTVV.

The chain uses TRBV6-4 and TRBJ1-2, with D perhaps matching TRBD1 (5 bases). Between the trimmed V and J ends, which lost 5 bases and 2 bases, there was a span of 21 bases. CDR3 length: 17 residues. Germline lookup yields CDR1 MRHNA and CDR2 SNTAGT. CDR3 region: CASSPQGPADWNYGYTF. The CDR3 nucleotides read TGTGCCAGCAGTCCCCAGGGACCGGCAGATTGGAACTATGGCTACACCTTC.

This clone was recorded a few times. This rearrangement joins TRBV7-9 to TRBJ1-1; 7 bases match TRBD1. The CDR3 runs to 14 residues. The J segment lost 7 bases and the V segment lost 7 bases, leaving 12 bases of the junction unmatched. Germline-derived CDR1 and CDR2 are SEHNR and FQNEAQ (reference sequence). CDR3 coding DNA: TGTGCCAGCACCAAGGCGGGGGGGACAGTTGAAGCTTTCTTT. Its protein product is CASTKAGGTVEAFF. Full variable domain (rest looked up from reference TRBV7-9 and TRBJ1-1): DTGVSQNPRHKITKRGQNVTFRCDPISEHNRLYWYRQTLGQGPEFLTYFQNEAQLEKSRLLSDRFSAERPKGSFSTLEIQRTEQGDSAMYLCASTKAGGTVEAFFGQGTRLTVV.

V is TRBV5-1 and J is TRBJ2-3, with D perhaps TRBD2 (5 bases). This CDR3 contains 16 residues. With 0 bases removed from V and 0 bases from J, the gap between germline ends came to 11 bases. Germline CDR1 is SGHRS and CDR2 is YFSETQ. The CDR3 is CASSLGRVLSTDTQYF. CDR3 coding DNA: TGCGCCAGCAGCTTGGGGCGGGTCCTTAGCACAGATACGCAGTATTTT.